This paragraph reports one TCR beta chain. What it binds is not known. TCRdb's copy holds only in-frame clones and misses some; the assay was immunoSEQ multiplex PCR. The sample yields tens of thousands of clones, just over 75% seen once. The data were taken from a study of vaccination effects on CD4 cells after COVID-19. Study details: The ViraFEST assay expanded antigen-specific CD4+ T cells with viral peptide pools before sequencing. Samples taken from three convalescent patients early and late after vaccination were obtained.

Trimming took 4 bases from V and 9 from J, leaving 21 bases between them. Looked up from germline, CDR1 is SGDLS and CDR2 is YYNGEE. This CDR3 comprises 15 residues. The study's findings and limits: Convalescents' spike-reactive clones after vaccination were mainly made up of new clones that the vaccine induced.

When about ten days of culture had elapsed, CD4+ T cells were isolated. SARS-CoV-2 infected the person between March and December 2020, as confirmed by PCR. Participants got two doses of BNT162b2 or mRNA-1273 vaccine. In the cultures, half the medium was exchanged for IL-2 medium on days 3 and 7. This TCR derives from a human donor who had a prior SARS-CoV-2 infection. V usage is TRBV9 and J usage is TRBJ2-3; TRBD2 might be the D (6 bases). Sequences were derived from CD4+ T cells from PBMCs cultured without peptide, sampled after COVID-19 vaccination. The CDR3 DNA is TGTGCCAGCAGCCCCGGGAGCCGCAGACAAAACACGCAGTATTTT. It encodes CASSPGSRRQNTQYF.